The sequence of this T cell receptor beta chain was determined in a study of shared clonotypes between healthy human individuals. Study-level information: Donor ages ranged 18 to 49 years: a couple of women, a few men.

Trimming took off 1 base at V and 6 bases at J, with 14 bases between the two ends. CDR3 size: 15 residues. CDR1 is MDHEN and CDR2 is SYDVKM in the germline V gene. Libraries were prepared by immunoSEQ multiplex PCR; TCRdb keeps only in-frame clonotypes and omits some of them. This table has roughly 660,000 clones, 90% appearing once. CD45RO+ cells went into CD8 memory alongside CCR7-negative CD45RA+ TemRA cells. The TCR originated in a man aged 18 to 30 in good health. Some clones in this sample may be carry-over from other donors' samples. Sequences were obtained from memory CD8+ T cells from PBMCs. Subset: CD45RO+ cells pooled with CCR7-negative TemRA cells. V and J are TRBV28 and TRBJ2-3, with a weak D call TRBD1 (5 bases). The CDR3 bases are TGTGCCAGCAGTTTATTAGGGGTAGGAATGGATACGCAGTATTTT. As protein: CASSLLGVGMDTQYF.